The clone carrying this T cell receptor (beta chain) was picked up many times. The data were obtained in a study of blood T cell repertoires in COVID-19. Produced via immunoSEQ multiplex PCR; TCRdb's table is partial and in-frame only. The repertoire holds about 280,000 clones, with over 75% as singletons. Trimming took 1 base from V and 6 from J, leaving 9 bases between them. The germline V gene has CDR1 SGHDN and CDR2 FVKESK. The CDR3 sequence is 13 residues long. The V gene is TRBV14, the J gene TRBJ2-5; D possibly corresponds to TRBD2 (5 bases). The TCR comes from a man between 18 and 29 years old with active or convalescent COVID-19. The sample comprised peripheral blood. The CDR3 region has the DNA TGTGCCAGCAGCCAAGCGACCGGGAAGACCCAGTACTTC. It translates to CASSQATGKTQYF.